One sample yielded the 19 T cell receptor beta chains listed below, sequenced in a study of spatial heterogeneity in lung cancer. In TCRdb, the 5' RACE reads were re-called with MiXCR into one record per CDR3 protein. Of around 92,000 distinct CDR3 sequences in the sample, more than 10% were seen once. Time point given: sample taken at primary tumor resection. Unsorted tumor, nontumor lung tissue or cryopreserved PBMC supplied the whole RNA. The source was PBMCs, collected at surgery. Receptors were obtained from a male donor with early-stage non-small cell lung cancer.

V is TRBV10-3 and J is TRBJ2-1; TRBD2 aligns across 14 bases. V was pared by 6 bases and J by 4 bases, with 8 bases of the junction left unmatched. The CDR3 is made up of 17 amino acids. The V gene's germline CDR1 is ENHRY and CDR2 SYGVKD. The CDR3 DNA reads as TGTGCCATCAGCACGGGACTAGCGGGAGAGGGTTACAATGAGCAGTTCTTC. It codes for CAISTGLAGEGYNEQFF.

This clonotype was observed at least ten times. The V gene is TRBV6-6, the J gene TRBJ2-7; 7 nucleotides align to TRBD1. CDR1 is MNHNY and CDR2 is SVGAGI in the germline V gene (reference sequence). CDR3 length equals 15 residues. The J segment lost 2 bases and the V segment lost 0 bases, leaving 4 bases of the junction unmatched. The CDR3 is CASSYSADRAYEQYF. The CDR3 DNA follows: TGTGCCAGCAGTTACTCGGCAGACAGGGCCTACGAGCAGTACTTC.

This clonotype has a handful of counts. The chain employs TRBV15 and TRBJ2-2, with D unresolved. Germline V gene data show CDR1 as LNHNV and CDR2 as YYDKDF (reference sequence). The V gene lost 0 bases and the J gene lost 7 bases, with 6 bases spanning the gap. This CDR3 contains 13 residues. In DNA form, the CDR3 reads TGTGCCACCAGCAGAGATCTGGGCGGGGAGCTGTTTTTT. Protein sequence: CATSRDLGGELFF.

The table lists this clonotype with a few counts. V gene TRBV7-3 combines with J gene TRBJ2-5; TRBD1 matches 9 bases. The trim removed 4 bases at V and 5 bases at J, leaving 11 bases unmatched. The CDR3 totals 16 residues. Germline V gives CDR1 SGHTA, CDR2 FQGTGA. The CDR3 DNA is TGTGCCAGCAGCTATTCCCCGGGACAGGGAATTGAGACCCAGTACTTC. Amino acids: CASSYSPGQGIETQYF.

The genes are TRBV7-2 and TRBJ2-1, with D maybe TRBD1 (5 bases). CDR3 size: 13 residues. V lost 4 bases, J lost 7 bases, and 11 bases lay in between. CDR1 SGHTA and CDR2 FQGNSA come from the germline V gene. The CDR3 bases are TGTGCCAGCAGCTCCAGGGTTCGGAATGAGCAGTTCTTC. Protein product: CASSSRVRNEQFF.

This clonotype has more than one count but fewer than ten. The chain carries TRBV9 and TRBJ1-2; 9 nucleotides agree with TRBD1. Germline CDR1 and CDR2: SGDLS and YYNGEE. The V and J ends lost 4 bases and 5 bases, in that order; junction bases with no gene match: 9. The CDR3 is made up of 15 amino acids. The DNA of the CDR3 is TGTGCCAGCAGCAGGGGGACAGGGAGTAATTATGGCTACACCTTC. Protein product: CASSRGTGSNYGYTF.

The chain recombines TRBV6-5 with TRBJ2-3, with D possibly TRBD2 on 5 matching bases. Trimming took off 5 bases at V and 4 bases at J, with 13 bases between the two ends. This CDR3 comprises 14 residues. Germline CDR1 is MNHEY and CDR2 is SVGAGI. The CDR3 DNA sequence: TGTGCCAGCAGTCTAACTAGGAATGCAGATACGCAGTATTTT. Protein: CASSLTRNADTQYF.

This clonotype has only a few counts. This chain links TRBV7-2 with TRBJ2-7; TRBD1 might be the D (6 bases). The V gene lost 5 bases and the J gene lost 3 bases, with 11 bases spanning the gap. CDR1 and CDR2 (germline): SGHTA, FQGNSA. The CDR3 totals 13 residues. CDR3 DNA sequence: TGTGCCAGCAGCCCCAGGGACAACTACGAGCAGTACTTC. Residues: CASSPRDNYEQYF.

This clonotype showed up just a few times. The chain couples TRBV28 to TRBJ1-5, with 8 bases fitting TRBD1. Germline CDR1 and CDR2: MDHEN and SYDVKM. The CDR3 runs to 15 residues. With 3 bases clipped from V and 1 base from J, the junction kept 2 bases outside the gene matches. The CDR3 region has the DNA TGTGCCAGCAGTTTTCAGGGGGCGAGCAATCAGCCCCAGCATTTT. Translated: CASSFQGASNQPQHF.

The chain's CDR3 is CATSEASGVYNEQFF. CDR3 DNA: TGTGCCACCAGTGAGGCTAGCGGGGTATACAATGAGCAGTTCTTC. The chain couples TRBV24-1 to TRBJ2-1, with 9 nucleotides matching TRBD2. CDR1 KGHDR and CDR2 SFDVKD come from the germline V gene. This CDR3 is 15 amino acids long. V lost 4 bases, J lost 4 bases, and 4 bases stayed unmatched.

This clonotype was recorded at least ten times. The gene calls are TRBV29-1 and TRBJ2-5; D is uncertain. CDR1 and CDR2 from the germline V gene are SQVTM and ANQGSEA. This CDR3 is 12 amino acids long. Trimming stripped 7 bases from V and 5 bases from J, with 14 bases between. The CDR3 loop is CSAKGSGETQYF. Here the CDR3 DNA reads TGCAGCGCAAAGGGCTCGGGCGAGACCCAGTACTTC.

The gene calls are TRBV11-3 and TRBJ2-2; D is uncertain. Germline-derived CDR1 and CDR2 are SGHNT and YENEEA. The CDR3 loop spans 13 amino acids. Trimming took 4 bases from V and 6 from J, leaving 9 bases between them. CDR3 sequence: CASSSRLAGELFF. The CDR3 nucleotides read TGTGCCAGCAGCTCGAGATTGGCCGGGGAGCTGTTTTTT.

This sequence joins TRBV18 and TRBJ2-7; 7 nucleotides line up with TRBD1. Unmatched junction bases numbered 6, after V lost 3 bases and J lost 4 bases. The CDR3 is made up of 14 amino acids. Germline CDR1 reads KGHSH; CDR2 reads LQKENI. CDR3 loop: CASSPQGERYEQYF. CDR3 DNA sequence: TGTGCCAGCTCACCCCAGGGGGAGCGTTACGAGCAGTACTTC.

V is TRBV9 and J is TRBJ2-3; 9 positions agree with TRBD2. The junction had 3 bases not matched to a gene; V was cut back by 0 bases and J by 1 base. Germline assignment: CDR1 SGDLS and CDR2 YYNGEE. The CDR3 length is 16 residues. For the CDR3, the DNA is TGTGCCAGCAGCGTAGACGTAGCGGGGGGCACAGATACGCAGTATTTT. Translation: CASSVDVAGGTDTQYF.

This clonotype was detected ten times or more. V and J are TRBV18 and TRBJ2-1, with D possibly being TRBD1 (5 bases). Deletions cut 3 bases from V and 5 bases from J, with 14 bases between. Germline assignment: CDR1 KGHSH and CDR2 LQKENI. The CDR3 sequence is 15 residues long. The CDR3 region is CASSPSGQTNNEQFF. The CDR3 DNA reads TGTGCCAGCTCACCTTCTGGACAAACTAACAATGAGCAGTTCTTC.

CDR3 region: CSARTSGYEQYF. In nucleotides, the CDR3 is TGCAGTGCCCGGACTAGCGGCTACGAGCAGTACTTC. This sequence joins TRBV20-1 and TRBJ2-7, with 10 positions matching TRBD2. The ends lost 6 bases at V and 3 bases at J; junction bases unmatched: 2. The V gene's germline CDR1 is DFQATT and CDR2 SNEGSKA (reference sequence). The CDR3 has 12 residues.

There are a few counts of this clonotype. V is TRBV7-3 and J is TRBJ2-1; either TRBD1 or TRBD2 may supply D (5 bases each). With 5 bases removed from V and 4 bases from J, the gap between germline ends came to 12 bases. Germline V gives CDR1 SGHTA, CDR2 FQGTGA. This CDR3 spans 14 amino acids. The CDR3 DNA sequence: TGTGCCAGCAGCCTATCTGGGGGTTACAATGAGCAGTTCTTC. It specifies CASSLSGGYNEQFF.

This clonotype came up a few times. The genes are TRBV12-3 or TRBV12-4 and TRBJ2-3, with 9 bases aligning to TRBD2. V lost 3 bases and J lost 2; bases outside the gene matches: 6. This CDR3 is 16 amino acids long. Here the CDR3 DNA reads TGTGCCAGCAGTTTGGGGCTAGCGGGATTCACAGATACGCAGTATTTT. Protein product: CASSLGLAGFTDTQYF.

The sample holds many counts of this clonotype. The V call is TRBV9, the J call TRBJ2-6; D possibly matches TRBD1 or TRBD2 (7 bases each). The germline V and J ends were trimmed by 0 bases and 0 bases, with 16 bases remaining between them. The CDR3 extends over 19 amino acids. In germline, CDR1 is SGDLS, CDR2 YYNGEE. Here the CDR3 reads CASSVATGEGSSGANVLTF. CDR3 nucleotide sequence: TGTGCCAGCAGCGTAGCTACAGGGGAGGGTAGCTCTGGGGCCAACGTCCTGACTTTC.